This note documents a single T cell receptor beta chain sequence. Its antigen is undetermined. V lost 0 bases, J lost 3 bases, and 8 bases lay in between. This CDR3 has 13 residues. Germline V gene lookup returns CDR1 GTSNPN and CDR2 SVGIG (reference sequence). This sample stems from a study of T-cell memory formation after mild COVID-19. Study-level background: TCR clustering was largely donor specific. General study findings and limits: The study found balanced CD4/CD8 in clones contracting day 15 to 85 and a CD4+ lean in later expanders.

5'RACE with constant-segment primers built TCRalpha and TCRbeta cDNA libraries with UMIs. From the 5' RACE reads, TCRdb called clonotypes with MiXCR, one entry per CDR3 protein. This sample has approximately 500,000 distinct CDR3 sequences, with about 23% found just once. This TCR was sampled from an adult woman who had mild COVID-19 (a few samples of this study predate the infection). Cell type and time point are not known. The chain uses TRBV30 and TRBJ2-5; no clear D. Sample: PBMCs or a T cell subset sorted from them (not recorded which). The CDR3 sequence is CAWSVQAEETQYF. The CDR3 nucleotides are TGTGCCTGGAGTGTCCAGGCGGAAGAGACCCAGTACTTC.